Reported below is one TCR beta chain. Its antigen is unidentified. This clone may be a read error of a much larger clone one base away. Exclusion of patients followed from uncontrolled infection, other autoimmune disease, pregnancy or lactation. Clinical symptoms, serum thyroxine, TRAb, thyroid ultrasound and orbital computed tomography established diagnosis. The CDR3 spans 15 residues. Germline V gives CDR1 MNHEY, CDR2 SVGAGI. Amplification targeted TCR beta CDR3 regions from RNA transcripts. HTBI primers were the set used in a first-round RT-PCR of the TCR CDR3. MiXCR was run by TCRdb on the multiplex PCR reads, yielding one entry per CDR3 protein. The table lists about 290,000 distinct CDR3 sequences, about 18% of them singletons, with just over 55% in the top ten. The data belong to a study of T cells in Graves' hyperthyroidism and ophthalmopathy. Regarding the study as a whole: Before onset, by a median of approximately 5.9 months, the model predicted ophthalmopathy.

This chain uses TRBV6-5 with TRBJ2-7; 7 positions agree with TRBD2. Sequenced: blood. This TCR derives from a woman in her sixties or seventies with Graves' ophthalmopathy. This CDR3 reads CAGSYTAGAFYEQYF. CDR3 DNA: TGTGCCGGCAGTTACACCGCGGGAGCGTTCTACGAGCAGTACTTC.